This T cell receptor (beta chain) was captured by sequencing in a study of blood T cell repertoires in COVID-19. Background on the study: Some COVID-19 samples were acute and others convalescent; all came from the United States, Italy and Spain. PBMCs, B-cell-depleted T cells, or T cells were the source of the cDNA or gDNA that made up the material.

As originally analysed: Reference gene primer amplification gave nucleated cell count estimates. The table came from immunoSEQ multiplex PCR; TCRdb's copy has only in-frame clones and leaves some out. The V and J calls and the clone size are those of that table, but D and trimming were determined from the DNA. The data show some 210,000 clones, about 91% seen once. V was pared by 3 bases and J by 8 bases, with 32 bases between. The CDR3 is 19 amino acids. Germline-derived CDR1 and CDR2 are KGHSH and LQKENI. Sequencing was done on a sample of peripheral blood. This sequence originates from a woman between 40 and 50 years old with acute or convalescent COVID-19. The chain carries TRBV18 and TRBJ2-7; TRBD2 is a possible D gene (5 bases). This chain's CDR3 is CASSPGDGLRAAGMWQQYV. CDR3 bases: TGTGCCAGCTCACCGGGCGATGGACTTCGCGCGGCCGGGATGTGGCAGCAGTACGTC.